This T cell receptor (beta chain) stems from a study of beta chain features in type 1 diabetes. The CDR3 runs to 15 residues. CDR1 is SGHNT, CDR2 YYREEE, per germline (reference sequence). The isolated RNA, all of it, was reverse transcribed, so expressed TCRB transcripts were what got sequenced. Profiling relied on immunoSEQ multiplex PCR, and the TCRdb table lists in-frame clones only, not all of them. The repertoire holds 200,000 to 300,000 clones, 11% seen once, with around 0.015% in the top ten. Study-level results: Moderate but significant shortening of TCRB CDR3s was recorded in all four CD4+ subsets from Type 1 diabetes patients.

This clone was counted between two and nine times. The antigen remains unidentified. The TCR was taken from a man younger than 40 with type 1 diabetes. What was sequenced was naive CD4+ T cells from blood. The rearrangement uses TRBV5-4 and TRBJ2-5; TRBD1 matches 12 bases. The assigned J gene may be wrong: the sequence end matches TRBJ2-7 better. The CDR3 region is CASSSPGQGASEQYF. CDR3 sequence (DNA): TGTGCCAGCAGCTCTCCGGGACAGGGGGCCAGCGAGCAGTACTTC.